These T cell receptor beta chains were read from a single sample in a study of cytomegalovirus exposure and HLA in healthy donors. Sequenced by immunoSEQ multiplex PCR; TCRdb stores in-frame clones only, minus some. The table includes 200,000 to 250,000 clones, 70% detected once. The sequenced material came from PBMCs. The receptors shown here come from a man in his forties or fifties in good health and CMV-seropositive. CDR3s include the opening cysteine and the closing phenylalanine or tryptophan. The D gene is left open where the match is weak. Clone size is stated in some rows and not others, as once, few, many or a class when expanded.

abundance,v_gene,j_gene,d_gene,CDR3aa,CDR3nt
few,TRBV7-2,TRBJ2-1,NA,CASSLRTIYNEQFF,TGTGCCAGCAGCCTCCGGACAATTTACAATGAGCAGTTCTTC
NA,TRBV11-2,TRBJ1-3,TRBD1,CASSVNWDSGNTIYF,TGTGCCAGCAGCGTAAATTGGGACAGTGGAAACACCATATATTTT
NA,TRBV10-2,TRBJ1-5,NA,CASSERDQPQHF,TGCGCCAGCAGTGAACGGGATCAGCCCCAGCATTTT
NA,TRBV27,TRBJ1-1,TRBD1,CASRIRGRGDSTEAFF,TGTGCCAGCAGGATTCGGGGGCGCGGGGACAGCACTGAAGCTTTCTTT
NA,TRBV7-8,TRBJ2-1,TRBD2,CASTMIGGVYNEQFF,TGTGCCAGCACCATGATCGGGGGGGTCTACAATGAGCAGTTCTTC
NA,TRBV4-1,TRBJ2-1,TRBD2,CASSQGIGTSGGQKEQFF,TGCGCCAGCAGCCAAGGAATCGGGACTAGCGGGGGCCAGAAGGAGCAGTTCTTC
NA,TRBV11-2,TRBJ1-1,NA,CASSLAQITNTEAFF,TGTGCCAGCAGCTTAGCACAGATTACGAACACTGAAGCTTTCTTT
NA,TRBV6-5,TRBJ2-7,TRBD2,CASSSLSGGNSYEQYF,TGTGCCAGCAGTTCTCTTAGCGGGGGGAACTCCTACGAGCAGTACTTC
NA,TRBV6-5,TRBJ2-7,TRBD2,CASSTTSGGVYEQYF,TGTGCCAGCAGCACCACTAGCGGGGGAGTGTACGAGCAGTACTTC
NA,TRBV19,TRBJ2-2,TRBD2,CASHRTSGSGELFF,TGTGCCAGCCACCGGACTAGCGGATCCGGGGAGCTGTTTTTT
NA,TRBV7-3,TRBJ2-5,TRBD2,CASSSSGGIWETQYF,TGTGCCAGCAGCTCTAGCGGGGGGATCTGGGAGACCCAGTACTTC